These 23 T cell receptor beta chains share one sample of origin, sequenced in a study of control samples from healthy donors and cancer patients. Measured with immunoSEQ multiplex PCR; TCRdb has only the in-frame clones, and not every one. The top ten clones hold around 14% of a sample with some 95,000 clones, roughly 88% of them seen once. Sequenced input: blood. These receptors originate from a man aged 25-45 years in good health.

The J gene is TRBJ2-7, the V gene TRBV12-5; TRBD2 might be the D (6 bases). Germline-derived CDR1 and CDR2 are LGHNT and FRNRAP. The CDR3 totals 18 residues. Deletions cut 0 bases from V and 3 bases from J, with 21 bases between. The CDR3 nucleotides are TGTGCTAGTGGTTTGGTAATATTCGGGGGATCAACGGACTACGAGCAGTACTTC. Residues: CASGLVIFGGSTDYEQYF.

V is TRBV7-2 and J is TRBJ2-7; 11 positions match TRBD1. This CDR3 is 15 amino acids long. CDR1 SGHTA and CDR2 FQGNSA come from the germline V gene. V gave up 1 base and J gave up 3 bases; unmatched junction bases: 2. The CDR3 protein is CASSLVGQGGYEQYF. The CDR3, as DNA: TGTGCCAGCAGCTTAGTGGGACAGGGGGGCTACGAGCAGTACTTC.

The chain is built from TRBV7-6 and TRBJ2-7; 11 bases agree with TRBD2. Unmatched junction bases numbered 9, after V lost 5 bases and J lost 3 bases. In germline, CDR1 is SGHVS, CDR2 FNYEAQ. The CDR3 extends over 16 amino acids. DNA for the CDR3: TGTGCCAGCAGCGTATATGGGACTAGCGGAAGCTACGAGCAGTACTTC. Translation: CASSVYGTSGSYEQYF.

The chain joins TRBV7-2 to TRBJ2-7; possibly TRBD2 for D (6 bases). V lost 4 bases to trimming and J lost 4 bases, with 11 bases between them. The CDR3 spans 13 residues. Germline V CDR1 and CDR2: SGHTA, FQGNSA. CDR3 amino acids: CASSSRDSYEQYF. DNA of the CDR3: TGTGCCAGCAGCTCAAGGGACTCTTACGAGCAGTACTTC.

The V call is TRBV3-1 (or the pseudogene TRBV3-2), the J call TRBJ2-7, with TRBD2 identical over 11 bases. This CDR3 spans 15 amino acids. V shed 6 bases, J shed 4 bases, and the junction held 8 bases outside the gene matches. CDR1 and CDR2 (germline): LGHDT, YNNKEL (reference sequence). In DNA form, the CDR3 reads TGTGCCAGCAGAGATCTAGCGGGAGGACCTTACGAGCAGTACTTC. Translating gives CASRDLAGGPYEQYF.

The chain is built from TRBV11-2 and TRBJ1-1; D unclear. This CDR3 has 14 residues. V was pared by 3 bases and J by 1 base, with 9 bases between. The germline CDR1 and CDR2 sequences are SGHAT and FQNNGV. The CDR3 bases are TGTGCCAGCAGCTTGGCTGCAGGGAACACTGAAGCTTTCTTT. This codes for CASSLAAGNTEAFF.

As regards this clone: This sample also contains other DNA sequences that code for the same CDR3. The CDR3 DNA is TGCGCCAGCAGCTTGGCCTTGGGATCCTACGAGCAGTACTTC. Its translation is CASSLALGSYEQYF. The gene calls are TRBV5-1 and TRBJ2-7; D call uncertain. V lost 0 bases to trimming and J lost 1 base, with 8 bases between them. CDR3 size: 14 residues. In germline, CDR1 is SGHRS, CDR2 YFSETQ.

The CDR3 DNA sequence: TGTGCCACCAGTGGGTCCCTGTACAATGAGCAGTTCTTC. As protein: CATSGSLYNEQFF. V is TRBV24-1 and J is TRBJ2-1, with D uncertain. Germline values: CDR1 KGHDR, CDR2 SFDVKD. Trimming took off 5 bases at V and 4 bases at J, with 8 bases between the two ends. The CDR3 consists of 13 residues.

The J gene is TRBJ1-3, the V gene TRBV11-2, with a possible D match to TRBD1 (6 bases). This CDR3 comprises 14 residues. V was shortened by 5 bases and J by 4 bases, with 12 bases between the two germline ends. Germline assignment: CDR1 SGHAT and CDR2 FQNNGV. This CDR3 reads CASSTPGVGNTIYF. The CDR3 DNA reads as TGTGCCAGCAGCACCCCAGGGGTAGGAAACACCATATATTTT.

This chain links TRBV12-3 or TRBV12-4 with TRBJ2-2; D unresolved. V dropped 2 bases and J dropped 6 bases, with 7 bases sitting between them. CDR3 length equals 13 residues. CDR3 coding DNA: TGTGCCAGCAGTTTATCGTGGGCCGGGGAGCTGTTTTTT. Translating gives CASSLSWAGELFF.

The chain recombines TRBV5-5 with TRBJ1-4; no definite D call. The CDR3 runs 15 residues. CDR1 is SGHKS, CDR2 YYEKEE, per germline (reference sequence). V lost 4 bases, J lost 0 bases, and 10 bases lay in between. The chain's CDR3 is CASSPKGPTNEKLFF. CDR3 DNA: TGTGCCAGCAGCCCCAAGGGCCCAACTAATGAAAAACTGTTTTTT.

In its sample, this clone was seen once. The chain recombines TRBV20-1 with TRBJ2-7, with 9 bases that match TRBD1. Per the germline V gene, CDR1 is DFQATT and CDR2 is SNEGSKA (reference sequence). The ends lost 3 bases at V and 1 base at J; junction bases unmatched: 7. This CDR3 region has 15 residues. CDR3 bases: TGCAGTGCTAGTGGAGGGACAGGGTTATCCTACGAGCAGTACTTC. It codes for CSASGGTGLSYEQYF.

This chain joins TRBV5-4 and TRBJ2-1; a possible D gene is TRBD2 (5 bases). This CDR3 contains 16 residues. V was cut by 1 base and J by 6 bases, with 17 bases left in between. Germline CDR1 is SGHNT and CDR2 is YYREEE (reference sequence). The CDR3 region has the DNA TGTGCCAGCAGCTTGTCTATGATAGCGTCCCTCAATGAGCAGTTCTTC. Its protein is CASSLSMIASLNEQFF. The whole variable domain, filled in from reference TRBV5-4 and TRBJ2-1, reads ETGVTQSPTHLIKTRGQQVTLRCSSQSGHNTVSWYQQALGQGPQFIFQYYREEENGRGNFPPRFSGLQFPNYSSELNVNALELDDSALYLCASSLSMIASLNEQFFGPGTRLTVL.

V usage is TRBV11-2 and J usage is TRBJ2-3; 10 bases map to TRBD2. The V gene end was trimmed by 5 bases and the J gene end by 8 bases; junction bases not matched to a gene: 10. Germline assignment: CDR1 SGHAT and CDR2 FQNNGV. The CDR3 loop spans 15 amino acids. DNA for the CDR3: TGTGCCAGCAGCACTTGGGAGCGGGAGGGTGGTACGCAGTATTTT. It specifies CASSTWEREGGTQYF. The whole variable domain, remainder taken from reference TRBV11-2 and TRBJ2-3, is EAGVAQSPRYKIIEKRQSVAFWCNPISGHATLYWYQQILGQGPKLLIQFQNNGVVDDSQLPKDRFSAERLKGVDSTLKIQPAKLEDSAVYLCASSTWEREGGTQYFGPGTRLTVL.

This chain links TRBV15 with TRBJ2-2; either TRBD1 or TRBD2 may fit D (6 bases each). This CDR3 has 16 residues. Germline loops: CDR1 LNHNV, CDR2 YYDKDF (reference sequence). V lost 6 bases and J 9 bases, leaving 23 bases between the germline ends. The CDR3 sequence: CATSRKGGLFPRELFF. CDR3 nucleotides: TGTGCCACCAGTCGAAAGGGGGGCCTGTTCCCCAGGGAGCTGTTTTTT.

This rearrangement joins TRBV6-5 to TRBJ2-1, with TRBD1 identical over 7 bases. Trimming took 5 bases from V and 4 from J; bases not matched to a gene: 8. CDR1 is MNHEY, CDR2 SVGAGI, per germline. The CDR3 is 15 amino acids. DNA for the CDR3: TGTGCCAGCAGTCCCGGGACAGCTAATTACAATGAGCAGTTCTTC. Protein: CASSPGTANYNEQFF.

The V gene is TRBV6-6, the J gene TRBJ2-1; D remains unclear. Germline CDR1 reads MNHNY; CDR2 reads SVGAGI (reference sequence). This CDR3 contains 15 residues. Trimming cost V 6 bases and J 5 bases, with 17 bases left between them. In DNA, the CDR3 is TGTGCCAGCAGCAGGACCTCCGATAGGAACAATGAGCAGTTCTTC. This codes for CASSRTSDRNNEQFF.

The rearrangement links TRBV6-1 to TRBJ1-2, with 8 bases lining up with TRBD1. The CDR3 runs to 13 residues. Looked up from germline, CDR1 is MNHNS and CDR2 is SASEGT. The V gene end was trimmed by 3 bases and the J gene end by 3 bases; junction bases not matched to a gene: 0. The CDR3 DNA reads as TGTGCCAGCAGTGAGGACAGGGACTATGGCTACACCTTC. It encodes CASSEDRDYGYTF.

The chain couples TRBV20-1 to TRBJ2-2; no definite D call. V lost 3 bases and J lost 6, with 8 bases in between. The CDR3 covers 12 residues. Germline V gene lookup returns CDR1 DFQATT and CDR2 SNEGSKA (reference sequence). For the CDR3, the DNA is TGCAGTGCTAGTGAGCCTGCCGGGGAGCTGTTTTTT. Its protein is CSASEPAGELFF.

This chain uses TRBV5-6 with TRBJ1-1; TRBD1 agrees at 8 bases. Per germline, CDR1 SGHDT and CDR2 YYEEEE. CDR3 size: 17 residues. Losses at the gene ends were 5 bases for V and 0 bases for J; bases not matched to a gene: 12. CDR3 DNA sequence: TGTGCCAGCAGGCGGGACCCCGGGACAGGCGTGAACACTGAAGCTTTCTTT. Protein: CASRRDPGTGVNTEAFF.

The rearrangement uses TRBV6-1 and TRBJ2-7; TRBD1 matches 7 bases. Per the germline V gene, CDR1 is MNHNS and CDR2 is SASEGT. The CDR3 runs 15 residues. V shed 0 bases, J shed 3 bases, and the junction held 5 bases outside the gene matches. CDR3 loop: CASSEAGGLIYEQYF. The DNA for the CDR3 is TGTGCCAGCAGTGAAGCAGGGGGCTTAATCTACGAGCAGTACTTC.

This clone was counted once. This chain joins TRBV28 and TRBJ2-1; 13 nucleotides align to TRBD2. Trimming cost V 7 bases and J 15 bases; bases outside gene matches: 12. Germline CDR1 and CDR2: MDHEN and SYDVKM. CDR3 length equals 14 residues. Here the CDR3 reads CASIPGLAGASSFF. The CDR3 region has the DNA TGTGCCAGCATTCCTGGACTAGCGGGAGCTAGTTCGTTCTTC.

The CDR3 loop is CASSQGLAGRTTYEQYF. CDR3 in DNA: TGCGCCAGCAGCCAAGGACTAGCGGGTAGAACAACCTACGAGCAGTACTTC. The chain is built from TRBV4-3 and TRBJ2-7, with 10 bases aligning to TRBD2. CDR1 is LGHNA, CDR2 YSLEER, per germline. The CDR3 is 17 amino acids. V was clipped by 1 base and J by 2 bases; unmatched bases: 8.